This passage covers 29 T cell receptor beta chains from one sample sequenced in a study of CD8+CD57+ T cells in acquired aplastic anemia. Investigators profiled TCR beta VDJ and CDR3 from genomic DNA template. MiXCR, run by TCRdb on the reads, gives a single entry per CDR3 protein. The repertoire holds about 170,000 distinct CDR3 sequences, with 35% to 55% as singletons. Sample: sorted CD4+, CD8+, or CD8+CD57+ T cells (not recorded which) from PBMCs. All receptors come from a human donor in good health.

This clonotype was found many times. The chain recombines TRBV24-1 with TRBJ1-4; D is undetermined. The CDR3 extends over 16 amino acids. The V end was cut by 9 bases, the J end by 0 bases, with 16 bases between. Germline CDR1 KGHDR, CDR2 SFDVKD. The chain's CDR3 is CATDPTSWATNEKLFF. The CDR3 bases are TGTGCCACCGATCCGACCTCCTGGGCAACTAATGAAAAACTGTTTTTT.

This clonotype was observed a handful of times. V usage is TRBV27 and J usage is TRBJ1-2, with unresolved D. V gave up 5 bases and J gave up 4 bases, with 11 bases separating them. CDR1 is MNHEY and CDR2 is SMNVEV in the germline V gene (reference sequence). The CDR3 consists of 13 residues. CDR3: CASSPLSAYGYTF. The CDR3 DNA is TGTGCCAGCAGTCCCCTTTCCGCCTATGGCTACACCTTC.

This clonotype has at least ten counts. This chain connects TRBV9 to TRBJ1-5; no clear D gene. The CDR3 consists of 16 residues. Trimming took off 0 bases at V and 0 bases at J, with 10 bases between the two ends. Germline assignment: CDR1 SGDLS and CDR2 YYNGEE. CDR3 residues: CASSVGRGYSNQPQHF. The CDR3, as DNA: TGTGCCAGCAGCGTAGGCCGAGGCTATAGCAATCAGCCCCAGCATTTT.

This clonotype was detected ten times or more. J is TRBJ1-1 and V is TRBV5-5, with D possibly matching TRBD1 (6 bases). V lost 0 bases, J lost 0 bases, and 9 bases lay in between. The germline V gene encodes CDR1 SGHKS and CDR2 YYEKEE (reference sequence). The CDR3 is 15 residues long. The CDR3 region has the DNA TGTGCCAGCAGCTTGGAGGGGGTCATGAACACTGAAGCTTTCTTT. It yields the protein CASSLEGVMNTEAFF.

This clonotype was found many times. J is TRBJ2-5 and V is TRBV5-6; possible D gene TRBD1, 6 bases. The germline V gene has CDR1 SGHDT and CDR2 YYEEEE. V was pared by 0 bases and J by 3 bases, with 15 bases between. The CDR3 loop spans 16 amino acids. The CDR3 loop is CASSLAGWTVKETQYF. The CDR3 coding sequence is TGTGCCAGCAGCTTGGCCGGGTGGACAGTAAAAGAGACCCAGTACTTC.

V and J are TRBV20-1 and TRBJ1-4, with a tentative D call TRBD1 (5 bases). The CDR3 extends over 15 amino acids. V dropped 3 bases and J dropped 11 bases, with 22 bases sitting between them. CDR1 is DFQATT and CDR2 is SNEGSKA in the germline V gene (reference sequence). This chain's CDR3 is CSASLTGSPGTKLFF. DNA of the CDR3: TGCAGTGCTAGCCTTACCGGGAGCCCCGGGACCAAACTGTTTTTT.

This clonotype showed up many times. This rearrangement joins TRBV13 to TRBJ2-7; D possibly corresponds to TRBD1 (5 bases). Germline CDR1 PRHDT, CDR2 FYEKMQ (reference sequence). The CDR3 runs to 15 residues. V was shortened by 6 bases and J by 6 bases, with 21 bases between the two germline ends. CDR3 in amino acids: CASSTTSRVRFEQYF. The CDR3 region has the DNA TGTGCCAGCAGTACCACGTCCAGGGTAAGATTCGAGCAGTACTTC.

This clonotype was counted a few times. The CDR3 reads CSVQGTDTQYF. CDR3 nucleotides: TGCAGCGTTCAAGGCACAGATACGCAGTATTTT. The chain links TRBV29-1 to TRBJ2-3; D call uncertain. Germline V lookup: CDR1 SQVTM, CDR2 ANQGSEA. This CDR3 region has 11 residues. V was clipped by 5 bases and J by 1 base, with 4 bases between them.

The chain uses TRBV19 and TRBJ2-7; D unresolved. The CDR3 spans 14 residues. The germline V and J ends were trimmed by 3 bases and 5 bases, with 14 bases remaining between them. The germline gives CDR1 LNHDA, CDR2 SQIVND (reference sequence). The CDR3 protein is CASSMVSSSHEQYF. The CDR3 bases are TGTGCCAGTAGTATGGTATCGAGTTCCCACGAGCAGTACTTC.

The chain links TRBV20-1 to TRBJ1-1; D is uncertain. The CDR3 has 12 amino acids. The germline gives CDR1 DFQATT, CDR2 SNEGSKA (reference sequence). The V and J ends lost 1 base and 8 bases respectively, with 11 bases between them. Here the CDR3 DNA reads TGCAGTGCTAGAGGCAACGGCAGGGAAGCTTTCTTT. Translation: CSARGNGREAFF.

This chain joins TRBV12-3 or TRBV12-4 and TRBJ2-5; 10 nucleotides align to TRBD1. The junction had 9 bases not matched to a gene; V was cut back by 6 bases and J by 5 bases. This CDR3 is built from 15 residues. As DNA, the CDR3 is TGTGCCAGCAGATCCGACAGGGGGCTTTGGGAGACCCAGTACTTC. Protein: CASRSDRGLWETQYF.

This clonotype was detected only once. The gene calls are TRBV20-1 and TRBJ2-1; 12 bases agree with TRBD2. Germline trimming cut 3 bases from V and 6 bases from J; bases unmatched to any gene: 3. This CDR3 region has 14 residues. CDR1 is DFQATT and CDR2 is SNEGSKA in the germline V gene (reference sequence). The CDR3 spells CSARTSGGFNEQFF. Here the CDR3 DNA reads TGCAGTGCTAGGACTAGCGGGGGATTCAATGAGCAGTTCTTC.

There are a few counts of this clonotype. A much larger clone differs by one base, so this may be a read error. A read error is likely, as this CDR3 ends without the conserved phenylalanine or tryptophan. Written as DNA, the CDR3 is TGTGCCAGCAGCGTAGAGGCTAGCGGGATCTGGGTCGGTGAGCAGTTCCTC. Protein product: CASSVEASGIWVGEQFL. The chain carries TRBV9 and TRBJ2-1, with TRBD2 identical over 9 bases. The CDR3 runs 17 residues. Germline CDR1 reads SGDLS; CDR2 reads YYNGEE. Trimming at V came to 0 bases and at J to 9 bases, leaving 13 bases not matched to a gene.

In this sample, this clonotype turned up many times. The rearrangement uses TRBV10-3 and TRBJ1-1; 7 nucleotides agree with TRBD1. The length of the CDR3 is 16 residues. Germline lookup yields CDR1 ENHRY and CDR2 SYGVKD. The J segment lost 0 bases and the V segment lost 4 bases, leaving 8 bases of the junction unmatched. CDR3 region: CAISVSTGQLNTEAFF. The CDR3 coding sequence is TGTGCCATCAGTGTTTCGACAGGGCAACTGAACACTGAAGCTTTCTTT.

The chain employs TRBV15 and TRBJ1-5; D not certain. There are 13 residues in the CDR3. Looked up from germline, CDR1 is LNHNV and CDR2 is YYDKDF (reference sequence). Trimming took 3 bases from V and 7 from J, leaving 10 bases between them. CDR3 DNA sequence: TGTGCCACCAGCAGGGGAGGGCCCCAGCCCCAGCATTTT. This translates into CATSRGGPQPQHF.

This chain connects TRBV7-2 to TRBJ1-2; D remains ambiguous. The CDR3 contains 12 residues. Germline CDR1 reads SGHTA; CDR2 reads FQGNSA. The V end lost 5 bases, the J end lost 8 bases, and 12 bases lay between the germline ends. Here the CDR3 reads CASSSEGWGYTF. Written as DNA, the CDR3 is TGTGCCAGCAGCAGCGAGGGATGGGGCTACACCTTC. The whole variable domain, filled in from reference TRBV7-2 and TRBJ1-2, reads GAGVSQSPSNKVTEKGKDVELRCDPISGHTALYWYRQSLGQGLEFLIYFQGNSAPDKSGLPSDRFSAERTGGSVSTLTIQRTQQEDSAVYLCASSSEGWGYTFGSGTRLTVV.

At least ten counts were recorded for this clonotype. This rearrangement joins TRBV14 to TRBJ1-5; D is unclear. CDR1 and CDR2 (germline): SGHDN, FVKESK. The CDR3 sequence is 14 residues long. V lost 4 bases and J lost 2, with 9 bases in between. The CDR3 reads CASSRGNGNQPQHF. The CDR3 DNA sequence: TGTGCCAGCAGCCGCGGAAACGGCAATCAGCCCCAGCATTTT.

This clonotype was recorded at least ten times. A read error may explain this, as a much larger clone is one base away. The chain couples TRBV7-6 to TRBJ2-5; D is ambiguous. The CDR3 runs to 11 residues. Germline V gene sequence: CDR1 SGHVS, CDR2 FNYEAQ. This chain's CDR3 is CAGSLEETQYF. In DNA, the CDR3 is TGTGCCGGCAGCTTAGAAGAGACCCAGTACTTC.

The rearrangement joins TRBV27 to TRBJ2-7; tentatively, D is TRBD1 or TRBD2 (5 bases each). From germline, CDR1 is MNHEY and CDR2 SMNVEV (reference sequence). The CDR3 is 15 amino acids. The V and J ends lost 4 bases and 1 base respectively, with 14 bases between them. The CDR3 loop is CASSWAGTASYEQYF. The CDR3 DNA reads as TGTGCCAGCAGTTGGGCCGGGACGGCTTCCTACGAGCAGTACTTC.

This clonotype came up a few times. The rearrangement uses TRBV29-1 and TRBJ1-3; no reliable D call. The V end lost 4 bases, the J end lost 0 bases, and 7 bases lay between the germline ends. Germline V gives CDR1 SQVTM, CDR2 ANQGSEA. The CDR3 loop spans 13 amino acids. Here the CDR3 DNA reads TGCAGCGTTGGGTATAGCTCTGGAAACACCATATATTTT. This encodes CSVGYSSGNTIYF.

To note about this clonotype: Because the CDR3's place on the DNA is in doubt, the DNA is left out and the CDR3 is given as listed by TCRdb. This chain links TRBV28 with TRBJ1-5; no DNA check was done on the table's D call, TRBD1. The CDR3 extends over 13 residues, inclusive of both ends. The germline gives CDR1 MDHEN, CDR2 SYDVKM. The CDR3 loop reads CASSLERDQPQHF.

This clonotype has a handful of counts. For the CDR3, the DNA is TGTGCCAGCGGAAGACAGGGGTGGTCCACAGATACGCAGTATTTT. This gives the protein CASGRQGWSTDTQYF. The V call is TRBV28, the J call TRBJ2-3, with 8 bases matching TRBD1. CDR3 length: 15 residues. Germline values: CDR1 MDHEN, CDR2 SYDVKM. After removal of 8 bases from V and 2 bases from J, the junction contained 9 bases not matched to a gene. Full variable domain (missing parts from reference TRBV28 and TRBJ2-3): DVKVTQSSRYLVKRTGEKVFLECVQDMDHENMFWYRQDPGLGLRLIYFSYDVKMKEKGDIPEGYSVSREKKERFSLILESASTNQTSMYLCASGRQGWSTDTQYFGPGTRLTVL.

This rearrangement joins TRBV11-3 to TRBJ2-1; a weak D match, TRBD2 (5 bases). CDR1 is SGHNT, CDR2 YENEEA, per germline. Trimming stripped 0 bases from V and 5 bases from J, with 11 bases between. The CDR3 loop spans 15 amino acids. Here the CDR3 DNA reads TGTGCCAGCAGCTTAGACGGGAAACAAGACAATGAGCAGTTCTTC. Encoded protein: CASSLDGKQDNEQFF.

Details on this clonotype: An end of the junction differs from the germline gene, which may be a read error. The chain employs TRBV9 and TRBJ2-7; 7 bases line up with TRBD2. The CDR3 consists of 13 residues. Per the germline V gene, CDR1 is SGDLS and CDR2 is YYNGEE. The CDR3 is CAGSEGGGYEQYF. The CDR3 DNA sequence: TGTGCCGGCAGCGAGGGCGGGGGCTACGAGCAGTACTTC.

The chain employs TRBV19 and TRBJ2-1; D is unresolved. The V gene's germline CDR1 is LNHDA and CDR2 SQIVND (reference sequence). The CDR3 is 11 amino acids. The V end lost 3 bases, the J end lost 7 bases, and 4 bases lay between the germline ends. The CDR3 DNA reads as TGTGCCAGTAGTATGGGTAATGAGCAGTTCTTC. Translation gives CASSMGNEQFF.

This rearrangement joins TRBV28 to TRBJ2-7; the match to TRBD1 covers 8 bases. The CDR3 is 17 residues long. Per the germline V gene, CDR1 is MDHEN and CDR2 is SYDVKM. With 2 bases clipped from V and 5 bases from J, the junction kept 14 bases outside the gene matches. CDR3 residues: CASSLEPLWSRGHEQYF. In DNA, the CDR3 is TGTGCCAGCAGTTTAGAACCCCTCTGGAGCAGGGGGCACGAGCAGTACTTC.

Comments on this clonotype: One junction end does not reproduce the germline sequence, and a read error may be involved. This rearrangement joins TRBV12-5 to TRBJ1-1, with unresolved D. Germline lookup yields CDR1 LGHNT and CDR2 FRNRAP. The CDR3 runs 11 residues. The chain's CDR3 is CASDLVLEAFF. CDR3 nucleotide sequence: TGTGCTAGTGATTTGGTACTCGAGGCTTTCTTT.

This chain's CDR3 is CASSESSGGTDTQYF. CDR3 in DNA: TGCGCCAGCAGTGAGTCAAGCGGGGGAACAGATACGCAGTATTTT. V is TRBV10-2 and J is TRBJ2-3; 8 nucleotides agree with TRBD2. The V segment lost 0 bases and the J segment 3 bases; nucleotides outside the gene matches: 2. Germline V gene sequence: CDR1 WSHSY, CDR2 SAAADI. The CDR3 has 15 amino acids.

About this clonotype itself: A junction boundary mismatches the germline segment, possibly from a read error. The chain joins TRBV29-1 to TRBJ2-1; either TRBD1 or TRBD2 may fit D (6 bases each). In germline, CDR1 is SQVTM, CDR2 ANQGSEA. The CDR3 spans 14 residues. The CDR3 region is CSVQEGGSGNEQFF. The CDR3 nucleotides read TGCAGCGTTCAAGAGGGGGGCAGCGGCAATGAGCAGTTCTTC.